The 26 T cell receptor beta chains given below trace back to one sample, sequenced in a study of blood T cell repertoires in COVID-19 (dated by TCRdb to about 2020). The receptor library was made with the immunoSEQ multiplex PCR assay. TCRdb holds this immuneACCESS table with in-frame rearrangements only. Some clones are missing; in checked studies, unresolved V genes explain under half, and the rest has no known cause. The sample table shows more than 200,000 clones, and more than 75% are seen once. The top ten clones comprise more than 7% of the sample. The sequencing sample was made of PBMCs or T cells enriched from blood (not recorded which). These receptors all stem from a man aged 25-40 years in a cohort exposed to, infected with or recovered from COVID-19 (not recorded which).

The chain has TRBV7-3 and TRBJ2-5; TRBD2 matches 8 bases. Germline trimming cut 4 bases from V and 2 bases from J; bases unmatched to any gene: 3. The CDR3 is 14 amino acids. Germline V gene sequence: CDR1 SGHTA, CDR2 FQGTGA. The CDR3 spells CASSSTGGQETQYF. CDR3 DNA: TGTGCCAGCAGCTCCACGGGGGGGCAAGAGACCCAGTACTTC.

This clone was seen a single time. The chain links TRBV7-2 to TRBJ2-1; 9 bases align to TRBD2. After removal of 2 bases from V and 10 bases from J, the junction contained 12 bases not matched to a gene. The CDR3 is made up of 16 amino acids. Germline-derived CDR1 and CDR2 are SGHTA and FQGNSA. CDR3: CASSLIFSGRTTEQFF. In DNA form, the CDR3 reads TGTGCCAGCAGCTTAATCTTTAGCGGGAGAACCACGGAGCAGTTCTTC.

This clone was observed a single time. The same CDR3 also results from other DNA sequences found in this sample. The chain carries TRBV19 and TRBJ1-1; the D gene is possibly TRBD1 (5 bases). CDR1 and CDR2 from the germline V gene are LNHDA and SQIVND (reference sequence). This CDR3 spans 13 amino acids. Trimming cost V 4 bases and J 0 bases, with 6 bases left between them. CDR3 in DNA: TGTGCCAGTAGTACAGGGTTGAACACTGAAGCTTTCTTT. Translating gives CASSTGLNTEAFF. The whole variable domain, filled in from reference TRBV19 and TRBJ1-1, reads DGGITQSPKYLFRKEGQNVTLSCEQNLNHDAMYWYRQDPGQGLRLIYYSQIVNDFQKGDIAEGYSVSREKKESFPLTVTSAQKNPTAFYLCASSTGLNTEAFFGQGTRLTVV.

CDR3 residues: CASRSTGGGYNEQFF. DNA for the CDR3: TGTGCCAGCAGGTCGACAGGGGGGGGATACAATGAGCAGTTCTTC. V and J are TRBV6-5 and TRBJ2-1; 9 bases line up with TRBD1. V dropped 6 bases and J dropped 4; count of bases not matched to a gene: 7. Germline CDR1 reads MNHEY; CDR2 reads SVGAGI. The CDR3 consists of 15 residues.

A single count supports this clone. The chain carries TRBV4-1 and TRBJ1-2; D is undetermined. Per the germline V gene, CDR1 is MGHRA and CDR2 is YSYEKL. Between the trimmed V and J ends, which lost 1 base and 3 bases, there was a span of 12 bases. The CDR3 contains 15 residues. The CDR3 nucleotides are TGCGCCAGCAGCCAAGGCGGTGACGGCCACTATGGCTACACCTTC. Its protein product is CASSQGGDGHYGYTF.

V is TRBV28 and J is TRBJ2-1; TRBD2 matches 9 bases. Germline CDR1 and CDR2: MDHEN and SYDVKM. The CDR3 extends over 16 amino acids. Trimming took 3 bases from V and 9 from J; bases not matched to a gene: 12. CDR3: CASSFIVASGISEQFF. The CDR3 DNA follows: TGTGCCAGCAGTTTTATCGTGGCTAGCGGGATCAGTGAGCAGTTCTTC.

The chain's CDR3 is CAGRRVDTQYF. As DNA, the CDR3 is TGTGCCGGAAGACGGGTAGATACGCAGTATTTT. V and J are TRBV28 and TRBJ2-3; D not resolved. Trimming removed 11 bases from V and 5 bases from J, with 11 bases in between. The CDR3 runs to 11 residues. The V gene's germline CDR1 is MDHEN and CDR2 SYDVKM. The variable domain in full, with the rest retrieved from reference TRBV28 and TRBJ2-3, is DVKVTQSSRYLVKRTGEKVFLECVQDMDHENMFWYRQDPGLGLRLIYFSYDVKMKEKGDIPEGYSVSREKKERFSLILESASTNQTSMYLCAGRRVDTQYFGPGTRLTVL.

The chain joins TRBV29-1 to TRBJ1-3; D perhaps matches TRBD1 (5 bases). Germline lookup yields CDR1 SQVTM and CDR2 ANQGSEA. The CDR3 spans 14 residues. Trimming shortened V by 5 bases and J by 0 bases, and 11 bases separated the two germline ends. CDR3 sequence: CSVWGDLSGNTIYF. The CDR3 bases are TGCAGCGTTTGGGGGGACCTCTCTGGAAACACCATATATTTT.

The V gene is TRBV2, the J gene TRBJ2-1, with 9 bases aligning to TRBD2. This CDR3 spans 15 amino acids. V was clipped by 6 bases and J by 2 bases; unmatched bases: 5. Germline-derived CDR1 and CDR2 are SNHLY and FYNNEI. DNA of the CDR3: TGTGCCAGCAGGATGGTAGCGGGAGCCTACAATGAGCAGTTCTTC. The encoded protein is CASRMVAGAYNEQFF.

The chain carries TRBV7-9 and TRBJ2-3; 7 bases align to TRBD2. This CDR3 has 15 amino acids. The junction had 12 bases not matched to a gene; V was cut back by 10 bases and J by 2 bases. CDR1 and CDR2 (germline): SEHNR, FQNEAQ (reference sequence). CDR3 sequence: CANQHGRCNTDTQYF. The CDR3 region has the DNA TGTGCCAACCAGCACGGGAGGTGCAACACAGATACGCAGTATTTT.

The rearrangement joins TRBV2 to TRBJ2-3, with 8 bases matching TRBD1. CDR3 length equals 14 residues. Per the germline V gene, CDR1 is SNHLY and CDR2 is FYNNEI. Trimming at V came to 7 bases and at J to 3 bases, leaving 6 bases not matched to a gene. CDR3 coding DNA: TGTGCCAGCAAGCAGGGGGCGGCGACAGATACGCAGTATTTT. Amino acid sequence: CASKQGAATDTQYF. The complete variable domain, with remaining parts taken from reference TRBV2 and TRBJ2-3, reads EPEVTQTPSHQVTQMGQEVILRCVPISNHLYFYWYRQILGQKVEFLVSFYNNEISEKSEIFDDQFSVERPDGSNFTLKIRSTKLEDSAMYFCASKQGAATDTQYFGPGTRLTVL.

The chain links TRBV11-2 to TRBJ2-5; 9 nucleotides line up with TRBD2. The CDR3 is 15 amino acids. Germline CDR1 and CDR2: SGHAT and FQNNGV. Germline trimming cut 5 bases from V and 3 bases from J; bases unmatched to any gene: 7. In DNA form, the CDR3 reads TGTGCCAGCAGCCATGGGACTAGCAGAGAAGAGACCCAGTACTTC. Residues: CASSHGTSREETQYF.

The chain carries TRBV29-1 and TRBJ1-1, with no clear D. The CDR3 extends over 12 amino acids. V was clipped by 8 bases and J by 10 bases, with 20 bases between them. CDR1 is SQVTM, CDR2 ANQGSEA, per germline. The CDR3 nucleotides read TGCAGCCTTATAAACGGGGATGGGAGAGCTTTCTTT. Translated, it gives CSLINGDGRAFF.

This chain connects TRBV28 to TRBJ2-1, with TRBD1 identical over 7 bases. The CDR3 loop spans 17 amino acids. J lost 3 bases, V lost 6 bases, and 14 bases had no gene match. Germline loops: CDR1 MDHEN, CDR2 SYDVKM. The CDR3 nucleotides are TGTGCCAGCAGCCGACCCCCGGGACAGTTTCTCTACAATGAGCAGTTCTTC. Translation: CASSRPPGQFLYNEQFF.

The chain carries TRBV11-3 and TRBJ2-7; D possibly corresponds to TRBD1 (5 bases). CDR3 length equals 12 residues. Germline V gene data show CDR1 as SGHNT and CDR2 as YENEEA. V lost 2 bases, J lost 3 bases, and 5 bases lay in between. CDR3 loop: CASSLTGYEQYF. In DNA, the CDR3 is TGTGCCAGCAGCTTAACAGGCTACGAGCAGTACTTC.

The table lists this clone with a few counts. J is TRBJ2-1 and V is TRBV11-2, with a possible D match to TRBD1 (6 bases). From germline, CDR1 is SGHAT and CDR2 FQNNGV. The CDR3 covers 17 residues. Trimming left V 5 bases short and J 0 bases short, with 17 bases between. Written as DNA, the CDR3 is TGTGCCAGCAGCCCCCCAGGGGTGACCAGCTCCTACAATGAGCAGTTCTTC. Residues: CASSPPGVTSSYNEQFF.

This clone has a count of ten or more. This rearrangement joins TRBV2 to TRBJ1-1; D remains ambiguous. CDR1 and CDR2 (germline): SNHLY, FYNNEI. Trimming took off 4 bases at V and 1 base at J, with 10 bases between the two ends. The CDR3 loop spans 14 amino acids. CDR3 amino acids: CASSGVYRNTEAFF. The DNA for the CDR3 is TGTGCCAGCAGTGGAGTCTACAGGAACACTGAAGCTTTCTTT.

This rearrangement joins TRBV7-6 to TRBJ2-5, with no clear D. Germline CDR1 and CDR2: SGHVS and FNYEAQ. With 2 bases removed from V and 1 base from J, the gap between germline ends came to 11 bases. This CDR3 comprises 15 residues. For the CDR3, the DNA is TGTGCCAGCAGCTTACGGGTCGCCAGCCAAGAGACCCAGTACTTC. This sequence encodes CASSLRVASQETQYF. Variable domain in full (rest from reference TRBV7-6 and TRBJ2-5): GAGVSQSPRYKVTKRGQDVALRCDPISGHVSLYWYRQALGQGPEFLTYFNYEAQQDKSGLPNDRFSAERPEGSISTLTIQRTEQRDSAMYRCASSLRVASQETQYFGPGTRLLVL.

The rearrangement uses TRBV5-6 and TRBJ1-5, with no clear D. V was cut by 0 bases and J by 9 bases, with 7 bases left in between. This CDR3 region has 12 residues. Per the germline V gene, CDR1 is SGHDT and CDR2 is YYEEEE. CDR3 in amino acids: CASSLAGRPQHF. DNA for the CDR3: TGTGCCAGCAGCTTGGCCGGTCGGCCCCAGCATTTT.

The V gene is TRBV9, the J gene TRBJ2-3; D call uncertain. The CDR3 is 11 residues long. V was cut by 4 bases and J by 3 bases, with 3 bases left in between. Germline V gene data show CDR1 as SGDLS and CDR2 as YYNGEE. The CDR3 sequence is CASSSTDTQYF. In DNA, the CDR3 is TGTGCCAGCAGCTCAACAGATACGCAGTATTTT.

The genes are TRBV7-8 and TRBJ1-3; no reliable D call. CDR1 and CDR2 (germline): SGHVS, FQNEAQ. CDR3 length: 17 residues. Trimming removed 4 bases at V and 1 base at J, with 17 bases between. CDR3 in DNA: TGTGCCAGCAGCTCGACCGCGAGGCCCGGTTCTGGAAACACCATATATTTT. Protein: CASSSTARPGSGNTIYF.

The chain joins TRBV4-2 to TRBJ2-1; TRBD2 matches at 9 bases. CDR1 is LGHNA, CDR2 YNFKEQ, per germline. The CDR3 is 20 amino acids. Unmatched junction bases numbered 12, after V lost 0 bases and J lost 0 bases. The chain's CDR3 is CASSQDLLAGVRSSYNEQFF. CDR3 coding DNA: TGTGCCAGCAGCCAAGATCTATTAGCGGGAGTCCGGAGCTCCTACAATGAGCAGTTCTTC.

This rearrangement joins TRBV7-9 to TRBJ2-1, with TRBD1 matching over 9 bases. The CDR3 spans 16 residues. The germline CDR1 and CDR2 sequences are SEHNR and FQNEAQ (reference sequence). The J segment lost 0 bases and the V segment lost 5 bases, leaving 5 bases of the junction unmatched. The CDR3 loop is CASSLGTGSSYNEQFF. CDR3 sequence (DNA): TGTGCCAGCAGCCTCGGGACAGGGAGCTCCTACAATGAGCAGTTCTTC. The full variable domain, rest sourced from reference TRBV7-9 and TRBJ2-1, is DTGVSQNPRHKITKRGQNVTFRCDPISEHNRLYWYRQTLGQGPEFLTYFQNEAQLEKSRLLSDRFSAERPKGSFSTLEIQRTEQGDSAMYLCASSLGTGSSYNEQFFGPGTRLTVL.

The chain employs TRBV2 and TRBJ2-5; TRBD2 matches 12 bases. The CDR3 sequence is 14 residues long. The V gene's germline CDR1 is SNHLY and CDR2 FYNNEI. Trimming at V came to 10 bases and at J to 4 bases, leaving 7 bases not matched to a gene. The CDR3 nucleotides are TGTGCCACGTTGACTAGCGGGAGCGGAGAGACCCAGTACTTC. It is translated as CATLTSGSGETQYF.

This chain connects TRBV6-2 or TRBV6-3 to TRBJ1-5, with TRBD1 matching 8 bases. Looked up from germline, CDR1 is MNHEY and CDR2 is SVGEGT. Trimming at V came to 5 bases and at J to 4 bases, leaving 13 bases not matched to a gene. The CDR3 totals 17 residues. CDR3 in amino acids: CASSLLDRGGRNQPQHF. The CDR3 DNA is TGTGCCAGCAGTCTACTCGACAGGGGAGGGAGGAATCAGCCCCAGCATTTT.

The rearrangement uses TRBV24-1 and TRBJ1-2; 9 positions match TRBD1. V dropped 3 bases and J dropped 8; count of bases not matched to a gene: 9. From germline, CDR1 is KGHDR and CDR2 SFDVKD. The CDR3 spans 15 residues. The CDR3 loop reads CATSDPRTGEEGYTF. The DNA of the CDR3 is TGTGCCACCAGTGATCCTCGGACAGGGGAAGAGGGCTACACCTTC.